In its sample, the clone carrying this TCR beta chain was seen a few times. The CDR3 runs 16 residues. The V gene lost 1 base and the J gene lost 3 bases, with 12 bases spanning the gap. Germline V gene lookup returns CDR1 SSHAT and CDR2 FNYEAQ (reference sequence). This entry is derived from a study of early T cells in non-severe SARS-CoV-2 infection. Researchers tagged individual cDNA molecules with unique molecular identifiers. TCRdb redid the calling of the 5' RACE reads with MiXCR, one entry per CDR3 protein. The sample consists of about 75,000 distinct CDR3 sequences, roughly 12% of them appearing once.

The receptor comes from an adult who was a healthcare worker with PCR-confirmed SARS-CoV-2 infection or an uninfected control (not recorded which). The sequenced sample was whole blood, obtained at baseline. This chain joins TRBV7-7 and TRBJ2-2, with D possibly TRBD1 on 6 matching bases. The CDR3 reads CASSLVPGVDTGELFF. The CDR3 nucleotides read TGTGCCAGCAGCTTAGTGCCAGGGGTGGACACCGGGGAGCTGTTTTTT.